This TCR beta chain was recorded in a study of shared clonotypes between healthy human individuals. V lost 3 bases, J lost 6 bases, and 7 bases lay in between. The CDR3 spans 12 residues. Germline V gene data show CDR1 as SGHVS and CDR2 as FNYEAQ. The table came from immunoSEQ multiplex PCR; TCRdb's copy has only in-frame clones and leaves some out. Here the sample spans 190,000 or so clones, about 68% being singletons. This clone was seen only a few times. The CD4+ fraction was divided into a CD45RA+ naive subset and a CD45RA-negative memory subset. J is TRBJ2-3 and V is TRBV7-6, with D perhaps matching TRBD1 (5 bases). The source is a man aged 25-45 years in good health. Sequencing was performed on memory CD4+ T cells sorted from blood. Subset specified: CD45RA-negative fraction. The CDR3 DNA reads TGTGCCAGCAGCTTTCGACAGGATACGCAGTATTTT. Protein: CASSFRQDTQYF.